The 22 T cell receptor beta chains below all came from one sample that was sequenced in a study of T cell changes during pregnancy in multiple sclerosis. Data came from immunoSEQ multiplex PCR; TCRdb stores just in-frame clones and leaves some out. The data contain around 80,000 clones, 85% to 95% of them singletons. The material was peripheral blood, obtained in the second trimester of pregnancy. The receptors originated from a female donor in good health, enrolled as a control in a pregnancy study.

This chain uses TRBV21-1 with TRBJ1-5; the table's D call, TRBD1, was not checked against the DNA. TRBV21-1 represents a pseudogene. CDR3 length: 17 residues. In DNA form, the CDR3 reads TGTGCCAGCAGCAACCATCGGCTTTCAGGGTGTCATCAGCCCCAGCATTTT. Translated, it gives CASSNHRLSGCHQPQHF.

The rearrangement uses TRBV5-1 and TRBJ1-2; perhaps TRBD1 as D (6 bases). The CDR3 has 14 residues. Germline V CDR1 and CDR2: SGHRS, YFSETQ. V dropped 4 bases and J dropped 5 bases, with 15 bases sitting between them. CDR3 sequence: CASSTGQTRYGYTF. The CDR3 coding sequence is TGCGCCAGCAGCACAGGACAGACAAGATATGGCTACACCTTC.

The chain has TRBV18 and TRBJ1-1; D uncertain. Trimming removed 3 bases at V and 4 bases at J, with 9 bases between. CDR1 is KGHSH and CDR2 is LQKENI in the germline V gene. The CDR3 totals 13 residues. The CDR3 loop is CASSPERLTEAFF. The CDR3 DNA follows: TGTGCCAGCTCACCCGAACGACTCACTGAAGCTTTCTTT.

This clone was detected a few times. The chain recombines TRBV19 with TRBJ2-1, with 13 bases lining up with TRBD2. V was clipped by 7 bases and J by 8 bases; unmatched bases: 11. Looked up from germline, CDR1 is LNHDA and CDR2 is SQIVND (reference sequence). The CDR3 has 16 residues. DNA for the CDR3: TGTGCCAGTATACCCCGGACTAGCGGGAGTTTGGATGAGCAGTTCTTC. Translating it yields CASIPRTSGSLDEQFF.

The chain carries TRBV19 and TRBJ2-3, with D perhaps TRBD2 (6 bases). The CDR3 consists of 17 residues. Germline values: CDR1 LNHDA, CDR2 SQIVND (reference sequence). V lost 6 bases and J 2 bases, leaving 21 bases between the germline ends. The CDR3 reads CASSLPLRRGNTDTQYF. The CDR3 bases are TGTGCCAGTAGCCTCCCCCTACGTCGGGGGAACACAGATACGCAGTATTTT.

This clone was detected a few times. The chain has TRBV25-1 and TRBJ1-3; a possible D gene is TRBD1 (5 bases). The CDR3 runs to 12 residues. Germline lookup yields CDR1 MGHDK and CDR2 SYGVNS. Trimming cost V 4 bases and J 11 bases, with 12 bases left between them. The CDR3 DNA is TGTGCCAGCAGTGTCAGCTCGGGGGCCATATATTTT. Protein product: CASSVSSGAIYF. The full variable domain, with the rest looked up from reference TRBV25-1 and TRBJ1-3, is EADIYQTPRYLVIGTGKKITLECSQTMGHDKMYWYQQDPGMELHLIHYSYGVNSTEKGDLSSESTVSRIRTEHFPLTLESARPSHTSQYLCASSVSSGAIYFGEGSWLTVV.

The CDR3 DNA reads as TGTGCCAGCAGCCGAACCGGGACAGGGGGTGGGAACACTGAAGCTTTCTTT. Protein: CASSRTGTGGGNTEAFF. The V and J genes are TRBV14 and TRBJ1-1, with 11 bases lining up with TRBD1. CDR1 is SGHDN and CDR2 is FVKESK in the germline V gene. CDR3 length equals 17 residues. V shed 4 bases and J 1 base; nucleotides not matched to a gene: 8.

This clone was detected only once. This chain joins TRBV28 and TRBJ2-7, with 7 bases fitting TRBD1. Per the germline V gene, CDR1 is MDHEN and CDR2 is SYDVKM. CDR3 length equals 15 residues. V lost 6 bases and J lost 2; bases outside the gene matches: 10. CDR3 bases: TGTGCCAGCAGCCCCCAGAGTGGGACAGCCTACGAGCAGTACTTC. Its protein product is CASSPQSGTAYEQYF.

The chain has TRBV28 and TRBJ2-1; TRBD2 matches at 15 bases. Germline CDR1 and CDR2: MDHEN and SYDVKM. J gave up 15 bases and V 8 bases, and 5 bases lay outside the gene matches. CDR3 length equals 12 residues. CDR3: CASGLAGGPLFF. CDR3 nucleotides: TGTGCCAGCGGACTAGCGGGAGGGCCGCTGTTCTTC.

CDR3 DNA: TGTGCCAGCAGCATCCCGGGACAGCACAATGAGCAGTTCTTC. It translates to CASSIPGQHNEQFF. This chain joins TRBV7-9 and TRBJ2-1, with 7 bases fitting TRBD1. Per germline, CDR1 SEHNR and CDR2 FQNEAQ (reference sequence). The CDR3 contains 14 residues. V was pared by 5 bases and J by 5 bases, with 6 bases of the junction left unmatched.

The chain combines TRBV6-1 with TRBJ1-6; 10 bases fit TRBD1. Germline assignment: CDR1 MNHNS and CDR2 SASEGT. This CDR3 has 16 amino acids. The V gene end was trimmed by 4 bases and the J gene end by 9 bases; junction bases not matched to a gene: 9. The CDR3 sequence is CASSGSPGTGASPLHF. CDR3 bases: TGTGCCAGCAGTGGTTCCCCAGGGACAGGGGCTTCACCCCTCCACTTT.

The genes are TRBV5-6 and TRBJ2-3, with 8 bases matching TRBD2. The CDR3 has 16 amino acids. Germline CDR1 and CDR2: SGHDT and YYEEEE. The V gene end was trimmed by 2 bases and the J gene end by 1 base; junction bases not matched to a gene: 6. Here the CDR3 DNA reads TGTGCCAGCAGCTTCCCCCTAGCGGGTCGCACAGATACGCAGTATTTT. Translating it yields CASSFPLAGRTDTQYF.

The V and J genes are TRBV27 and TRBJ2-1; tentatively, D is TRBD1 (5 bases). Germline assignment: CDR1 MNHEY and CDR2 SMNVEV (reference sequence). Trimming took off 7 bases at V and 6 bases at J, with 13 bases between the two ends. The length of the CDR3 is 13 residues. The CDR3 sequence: CASTLGPLNEQFF. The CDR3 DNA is TGTGCCAGCACCTTGGGGCCACTCAATGAGCAGTTCTTC.

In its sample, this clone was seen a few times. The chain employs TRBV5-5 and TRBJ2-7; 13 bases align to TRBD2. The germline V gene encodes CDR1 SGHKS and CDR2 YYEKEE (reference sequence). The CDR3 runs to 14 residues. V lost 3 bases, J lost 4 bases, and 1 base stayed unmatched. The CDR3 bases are TGTGCCAGCAGCTGGACTAGCGGGAGTTACGAGCAGTACTTC. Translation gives CASSWTSGSYEQYF.

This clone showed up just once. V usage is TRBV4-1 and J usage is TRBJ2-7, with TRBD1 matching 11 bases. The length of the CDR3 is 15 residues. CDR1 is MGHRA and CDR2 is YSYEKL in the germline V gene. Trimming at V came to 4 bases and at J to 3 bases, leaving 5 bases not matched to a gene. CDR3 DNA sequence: TGCGCCAGCAGCCCATCCGGGACAGGGGGCTACGAGCAGTACTTC. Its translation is CASSPSGTGGYEQYF.

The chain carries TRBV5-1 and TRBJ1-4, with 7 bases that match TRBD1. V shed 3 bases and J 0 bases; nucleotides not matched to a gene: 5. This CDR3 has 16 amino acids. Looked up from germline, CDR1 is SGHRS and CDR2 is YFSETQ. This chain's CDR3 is CASSYPTGATNEKLFF. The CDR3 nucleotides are TGCGCCAGCAGCTACCCCACAGGGGCAACTAATGAAAAACTGTTTTTT.

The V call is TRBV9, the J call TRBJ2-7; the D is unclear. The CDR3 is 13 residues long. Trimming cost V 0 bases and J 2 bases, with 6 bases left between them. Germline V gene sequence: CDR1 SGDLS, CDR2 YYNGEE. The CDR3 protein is CASSVDPAYEQYF. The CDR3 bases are TGTGCCAGCAGCGTAGATCCTGCCTACGAGCAGTACTTC.

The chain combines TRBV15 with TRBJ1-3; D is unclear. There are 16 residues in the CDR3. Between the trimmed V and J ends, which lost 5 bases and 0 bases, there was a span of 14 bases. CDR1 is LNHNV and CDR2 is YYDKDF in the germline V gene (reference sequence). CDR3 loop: CATSVGYRSSGNTIYF. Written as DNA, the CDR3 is TGTGCCACCAGCGTGGGCTACAGATCCTCTGGAAACACCATATATTTT.

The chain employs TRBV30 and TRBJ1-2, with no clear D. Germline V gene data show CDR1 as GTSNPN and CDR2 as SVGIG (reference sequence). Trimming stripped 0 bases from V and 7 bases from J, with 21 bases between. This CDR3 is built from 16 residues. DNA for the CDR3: TGTGCCTGGAGTGTATCCCGACTTTTGGCCCCTAGTGGCTACACCTTC. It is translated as CAWSVSRLLAPSGYTF.

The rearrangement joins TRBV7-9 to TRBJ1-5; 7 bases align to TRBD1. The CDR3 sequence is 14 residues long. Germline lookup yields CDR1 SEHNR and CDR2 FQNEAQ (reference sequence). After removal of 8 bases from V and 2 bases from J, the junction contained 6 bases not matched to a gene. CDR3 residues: CASGQDRGNQPQHF. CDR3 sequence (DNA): TGTGCCAGCGGACAGGACCGCGGCAATCAGCCCCAGCATTTT.

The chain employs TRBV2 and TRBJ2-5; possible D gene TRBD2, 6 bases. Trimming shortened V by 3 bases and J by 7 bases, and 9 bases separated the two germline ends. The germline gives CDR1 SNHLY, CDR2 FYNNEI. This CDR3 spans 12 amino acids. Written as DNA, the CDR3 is TGTGCCAGCAGTGACAGGAGGGGGACCCAGTACTTC. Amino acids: CASSDRRGTQYF.

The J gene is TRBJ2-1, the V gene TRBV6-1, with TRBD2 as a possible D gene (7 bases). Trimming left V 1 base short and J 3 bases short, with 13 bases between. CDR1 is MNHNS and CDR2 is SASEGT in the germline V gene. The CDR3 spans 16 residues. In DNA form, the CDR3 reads TGTGCCAGCAGTGAAGGGGGGGGCTGGGGCTACAATGAGCAGTTCTTC. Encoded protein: CASSEGGGWGYNEQFF.